This TCR beta chain is drawn from a study of T-cell reconstitution after alpha-beta-depleted transplantation in children. This clonotype was recorded a few times. The length of the CDR3 is 9 residues. V lost 6 bases and J lost 8, with 7 bases in between. Looked up from germline, CDR1 is DFQATT and CDR2 is SNEGSKA (reference sequence). Unique molecular identifiers were built into the TCRbeta library. TCRdb independently ran MiXCR on the PCR reads; one entry per CDR3 protein. The data show 450,000 to 600,000 distinct CDR3 sequences, around a third seen once. The source is a human donor who donated a stem cell graft to a child with aplastic anemia. The sample here was PBMCs from the stem cell graft donor, taken from the stem cell graft. This chain connects TRBV20-1 to TRBJ1-2; no clear D gene. Written as DNA, the CDR3 is TGCAGTGCAGTAAAGGGCTACACCTTC. It specifies CSAVKGYTF.